These 30 T cell receptor beta chains were sequenced from one sample in a study of blood T cell repertoires in COVID-19. This table comes from immunoSEQ multiplex PCR, and its TCRdb copy is limited to in-frame clones, with some not included. The profile shows about 240,000 clones, about nine tenths of them singletons. The sample was peripheral blood. These receptors originate from a man in his sixties who had recovered from COVID-19.

V gene TRBV2 combines with J gene TRBJ1-3, with 10 bases identical to TRBD1. This CDR3 has 15 residues. V was clipped by 10 bases and J by 3 bases; unmatched bases: 9. Germline loops: CDR1 SNHLY, CDR2 FYNNEI. CDR3 loop: CATAVGTGVGNTIYF. As DNA, the CDR3 is TGTGCCACCGCTGTCGGGACAGGGGTTGGAAACACCATATATTTT.

The chain employs TRBV14 and TRBJ2-7; TRBD2 matches at 8 bases. From germline, CDR1 is SGHDN and CDR2 FVKESK. The CDR3 is 14 residues long. The V and J ends lost 4 bases and 5 bases, in that order; junction bases with no gene match: 7. The CDR3 region has the DNA TGTGCCAGCAGCCTCCGGGTCGGGAGGGACGAGCAGTACTTC. It specifies CASSLRVGRDEQYF.

The genes are TRBV5-6 and TRBJ1-2; D is uncertain. V was cut by 0 bases and J by 6 bases, with 6 bases left in between. CDR3 length: 12 amino acids. Germline values: CDR1 SGHDT, CDR2 YYEEEE. The CDR3 nucleotides read TGTGCCAGCAGCTTGGCGGGGAATGGCTACACCTTC. Its translation: CASSLAGNGYTF.

The V call is TRBV18, the J call TRBJ2-6; no reliable D call. CDR3 length: 15 amino acids. Trimming left V 5 bases short and J 4 bases short, with 12 bases between. Germline CDR1 KGHSH, CDR2 LQKENI. CDR3 nucleotides: TGTGCCAGCTCAGGAACATGGGCGGGGGCCAACGTCCTGACTTTC. Translation: CASSGTWAGANVLTF.

The CDR3, as DNA: TGTGCCAGCAGGGGGGCGGGTTTTTTCGAGCAGTACGTC. As protein: CASRGAGFFEQYV. The chain recombines TRBV6-5 with TRBJ2-7; D is possibly TRBD1 (6 bases). This CDR3 region has 13 residues. Germline V lookup: CDR1 MNHEY, CDR2 SVGAGI. The ends were cut back, 6 bases at V and 6 bases at J, with 15 bases in the middle.

The chain recombines TRBV24-1 with TRBJ2-2; D gene unclear. Germline CDR1 is KGHDR and CDR2 is SFDVKD. CDR3 length: 12 amino acids. Deletions cut 9 bases from V and 0 bases from J, with 4 bases between. CDR3 in amino acids: CATAANTGELFF. The CDR3, as DNA: TGTGCCACCGCAGCGAACACCGGGGAGCTGTTTTTT.

The rearrangement uses TRBV6-2 or TRBV6-3 and TRBJ1-1; D is perhaps TRBD1 (6 bases). The V gene lost 3 bases and the J gene lost 1 base, with 12 bases spanning the gap. The CDR3 consists of 15 residues. The germline V gene encodes CDR1 MNHEY and CDR2 SVGEGT. The CDR3 region is CASSYLGAWNTEAFF. The CDR3 DNA follows: TGTGCCAGCAGTTATTTGGGGGCCTGGAACACTGAAGCTTTCTTT.

The chain couples TRBV6-5 to TRBJ1-3; TRBD1 matches 8 bases. The J segment lost 1 base and the V segment lost 2 bases, leaving 4 bases of the junction unmatched. CDR1 MNHEY and CDR2 SVGAGI come from the germline V gene. The CDR3 loop spans 16 amino acids. In DNA form, the CDR3 reads TGTGCCAGCAGTTACGGGACAGGAATATCTGGAAACACCATATATTTT. Protein product: CASSYGTGISGNTIYF.

The chain joins TRBV5-6 to TRBJ2-7, with D possibly matching TRBD2 (7 bases). CDR3 length: 15 amino acids. Deletions cut 2 bases from V and 5 bases from J, with 17 bases between. Per the germline V gene, CDR1 is SGHDT and CDR2 is YYEEEE. CDR3 sequence reads: CASSFYGGAPNEQYF. CDR3 DNA: TGTGCCAGCAGCTTTTATGGGGGGGCACCTAACGAGCAGTACTTC.

This chain links TRBV5-6 with TRBJ2-7; the match to TRBD1 covers 12 bases. CDR3 length: 15 amino acids. Germline-derived CDR1 and CDR2 are SGHDT and YYEEEE. V dropped 2 bases and J dropped 9; count of bases not matched to a gene: 9. CDR3 nucleotide sequence: TGTGCCAGCAGCTTCCGGGACAGGGGGCTCGACGGGCAGTACTTC. It codes for CASSFRDRGLDGQYF.

This rearrangement joins TRBV12-5 to TRBJ2-7, with D possibly TRBD1 on 6 matching bases. CDR1 is LGHNT and CDR2 is FRNRAP in the germline V gene. The CDR3 has 13 residues. V lost 7 bases and J 1 base, leaving 11 bases between the germline ends. The CDR3 is CASALTGSYEQYF. CDR3 bases: TGTGCTAGTGCCTTGACAGGATCCTACGAGCAGTACTTC.

The chain employs TRBV19 and TRBJ1-2, with unresolved D. Germline loops: CDR1 LNHDA, CDR2 SQIVND (reference sequence). V gave up 7 bases and J gave up 5 bases, with 17 bases separating them. This CDR3 contains 14 residues. As DNA, the CDR3 is TGTGCCAGTAAGGTTCAGCGGACGGGGTATGGCTACACCTTC. Amino acids: CASKVQRTGYGYTF.

The chain uses TRBV4-1 and TRBJ2-7; 8 bases are shared with TRBD2. The CDR3 contains 15 residues. Unmatched junction bases numbered 3, after V lost 0 bases and J lost 2 bases. Germline CDR1 reads MGHRA; CDR2 reads YSYEKL. CDR3 nucleotides: TGCGCCAGCAGCCAAGAAGACGGGGGGGCCTACGAGCAGTACTTC. Protein sequence: CASSQEDGGAYEQYF.

This clone was counted between two and nine times. This chain uses TRBV6-5 with TRBJ1-3; D is unclear. V was cut by 10 bases and J by 4 bases, with 14 bases left in between. CDR1 is MNHEY, CDR2 SVGAGI, per germline. This CDR3 comprises 13 residues. This CDR3 is CAISPAVGNTIYF. CDR3 nucleotide sequence: TGTGCCATTAGTCCCGCGGTCGGAAACACCATATATTTT.

The V call is TRBV19, the J call TRBJ2-3; 7 positions agree with TRBD2. V was pared by 5 bases and J by 5 bases, with 7 bases of the junction left unmatched. CDR1 and CDR2 from the germline V gene are LNHDA and SQIVND (reference sequence). The CDR3 length is 14 residues. The CDR3, as DNA: TGTGCCAGTAGTCCCAGCGGGGAGGGAGATACGCAGTATTTT. Encoded protein: CASSPSGEGDTQYF. The whole variable domain, remainder taken from reference TRBV19 and TRBJ2-3, is DGGITQSPKYLFRKEGQNVTLSCEQNLNHDAMYWYRQDPGQGLRLIYYSQIVNDFQKGDIAEGYSVSREKKESFPLTVTSAQKNPTAFYLCASSPSGEGDTQYFGPGTRLTVL.

V gene TRBV5-4 combines with J gene TRBJ2-3, with TRBD2 matching 8 bases. With 2 bases clipped from V and 4 bases from J, the junction kept 12 bases outside the gene matches. The CDR3 totals 17 residues. The germline gives CDR1 SGHNT, CDR2 YYREEE (reference sequence). CDR3 amino acids: CASSFPRPAGGSDTQYF. CDR3 DNA sequence: TGTGCCAGCAGCTTTCCTCGCCCCGCGGGGGGATCAGATACGCAGTATTTT.

The chain uses TRBV28 and TRBJ2-7, with 8 positions matching TRBD1. J gave up 10 bases and V 4 bases, and 24 bases lay outside the gene matches. The CDR3 has 18 residues. Germline V CDR1 and CDR2: MDHEN, SYDVKM. Here the CDR3 DNA reads TGTGCCAGCAGTTCATCCCGTTCGGGACAGGTAACTTCCCTGAGCCAGTACGTC. Translation gives CASSSSRSGQVTSLSQYV.

This clone was counted a single time. V is TRBV4-1 and J is TRBJ2-1; 8 bases align to TRBD2. Germline CDR1 and CDR2: MGHRA and YSYEKL. The CDR3 contains 16 residues. Losses at the gene ends were 4 bases for V and 1 base for J; bases not matched to a gene: 6. In nucleotides, the CDR3 is TGCGCCAGCAGCCGTATAGCGGGGTCTTCCTACAATGAGCAGTTCTTC. It specifies CASSRIAGSSYNEQFF.

The chain combines TRBV19 with TRBJ2-7; TRBD1 matches at 9 bases. The germline gives CDR1 LNHDA, CDR2 SQIVND (reference sequence). There are 13 residues in the CDR3. V was clipped by 4 bases and J by 6 bases; unmatched bases: 4. CDR3 DNA: TGTGCCAGTAGTAACGGACAGGGGCCCGAGCAGTACGTC. Translation gives CASSNGQGPEQYV.

The chain carries TRBV7-9 and TRBJ2-5, with D perhaps matching TRBD1 (5 bases). V was cut by 7 bases and J by 5 bases, with 14 bases left in between. CDR1 SEHNR and CDR2 FQNEAQ come from the germline V gene (reference sequence). There are 13 residues in the CDR3. The CDR3 region is CASNIQEGETQYF. For the CDR3, the DNA is TGTGCCAGCAACATACAGGAAGGGGAGACCCAGTACTTC. Variable domain in full (rest from reference TRBV7-9 and TRBJ2-5): DTGVSQNPRHKITKRGQNVTFRCDPISEHNRLYWYRQTLGQGPEFLTYFQNEAQLEKSRLLSDRFSAERPKGSFSTLEIQRTEQGDSAMYLCASNIQEGETQYFGPGTRLLVL.

CDR3 in amino acids: CASGFRASYQPQHF. The DNA of the CDR3 is TGTGCCAGCGGATTCCGGGCTAGCTACCAGCCCCAGCATTTT. V usage is TRBV6-5 and J usage is TRBJ1-5; no clear D gene. The CDR3 is 14 amino acids. V was cut by 8 bases and J by 7 bases, with 18 bases left in between. Germline V CDR1 and CDR2: MNHEY, SVGAGI.

This rearrangement joins TRBV30 to TRBJ1-2; D possibly corresponds to TRBD1 (6 bases). The V gene's germline CDR1 is GTSNPN and CDR2 SVGIG (reference sequence). The V end was cut by 2 bases, the J end by 7 bases, with 11 bases between. This CDR3 spans 12 amino acids. The CDR3 nucleotides read TGTGCCTGGAGTACCCGGACAGTTGGCTACACCTTC. Its protein product is CAWSTRTVGYTF.

CDR3 nucleotides: TGTGCCAGCAGTGAAGGGACAGGGGGCGTTTGGGAGACCCAGTACTTC. It encodes CASSEGTGGVWETQYF. This chain joins TRBV2 and TRBJ2-5; 11 bases align to TRBD1. Germline values: CDR1 SNHLY, CDR2 FYNNEI. The CDR3 is 16 amino acids. After removal of 1 base from V and 5 bases from J, the junction contained 6 bases not matched to a gene.

A single count supports this clone. One junction end does not reproduce the germline sequence, and a read error may be involved. The CDR3 DNA is TGTGCCGGCAGCCAAGGACAGAGGAACTATGGCTACACCTTC. This sequence encodes CAGSQGQRNYGYTF. V and J are TRBV3-1 (or the pseudogene TRBV3-2) and TRBJ1-2; possible D gene TRBD1, 6 bases. CDR1 LGHDT and CDR2 YNNKEL come from the germline V gene (reference sequence). This CDR3 comprises 14 residues.

The V and J genes are TRBV2 and TRBJ1-2; TRBD1 is a possible D gene (5 bases). The CDR3 spans 14 residues. The V end lost 3 bases, the J end lost 7 bases, and 15 bases lay between the germline ends. Germline CDR1 reads SNHLY; CDR2 reads FYNNEI. CDR3 in DNA: TGTGCCAGCAGTGAGAGTATGGGAGGGGCTGGCTACACCTTC. This sequence encodes CASSESMGGAGYTF.

The chain couples TRBV7-6 to TRBJ1-5; D is possibly TRBD1 (6 bases). Germline V gene sequence: CDR1 SGHVS, CDR2 FNYEAQ. V lost 5 bases and J lost 4, with 15 bases in between. The CDR3 has 15 amino acids. CDR3 residues: CASSRIGGPNQPQHF. CDR3 DNA: TGTGCCAGCAGCCGGATCGGGGGGCCTAATCAGCCCCAGCATTTT.

The genes are TRBV18 and TRBJ1-1; D might be TRBD1 (5 bases). The CDR3 is 15 amino acids. Trimming cost V 2 bases and J 1 base, with 11 bases left between them. Germline loops: CDR1 KGHSH, CDR2 LQKENI. The DNA for the CDR3 is TGTGCCAGCTCACCATCGCAGGGTAGGAACACTGAAGCTTTCTTT. Encoded protein: CASSPSQGRNTEAFF.

This chain links TRBV7-9 with TRBJ1-1, with D hard to call. CDR1 and CDR2 (germline): SEHNR, FQNEAQ (reference sequence). This CDR3 contains 12 residues. Deletions cut 5 bases from V and 1 base from J, with 5 bases between. CDR3: CASSPENTEAFF. The CDR3 region has the DNA TGTGCCAGCAGCCCAGAGAACACTGAAGCTTTCTTT.

This chain links TRBV5-5 with TRBJ1-1; TRBD1 matches 11 bases. Germline CDR1 is SGHKS and CDR2 is YYEKEE (reference sequence). Trimming cost V 2 bases and J 1 base; bases outside gene matches: 7. The CDR3 loop spans 17 amino acids. The CDR3 spells CASSFGTGGTWNTEAFF. CDR3 coding DNA: TGTGCCAGCAGCTTCGGGACAGGGGGGACTTGGAACACTGAAGCTTTCTTT.

The genes are TRBV19 and TRBJ1-4; 7 nucleotides align to TRBD1. J was trimmed by 3 bases and V by 5 bases; bases with no gene match: 15. The CDR3 extends over 18 amino acids. Germline V gene data show CDR1 as LNHDA and CDR2 as SQIVND (reference sequence). The CDR3 spells CASSEQGVYDGANEKLFF. DNA for the CDR3: TGTGCCAGTAGTGAGCAGGGGGTGTACGACGGGGCTAATGAAAAACTGTTTTTT.